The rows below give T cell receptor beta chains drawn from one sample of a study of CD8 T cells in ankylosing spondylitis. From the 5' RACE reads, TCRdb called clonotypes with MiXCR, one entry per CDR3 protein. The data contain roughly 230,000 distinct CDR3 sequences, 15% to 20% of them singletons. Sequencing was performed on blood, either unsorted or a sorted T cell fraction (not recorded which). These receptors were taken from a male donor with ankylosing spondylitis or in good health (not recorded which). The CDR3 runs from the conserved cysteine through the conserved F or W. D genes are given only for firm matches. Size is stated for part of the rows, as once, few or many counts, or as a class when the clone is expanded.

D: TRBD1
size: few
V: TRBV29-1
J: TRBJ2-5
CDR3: CSVVPGQGDMTQYF
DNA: TGCAGCGTAGTCCCGGGACAGGGGGATATGACCCAGTACTTC

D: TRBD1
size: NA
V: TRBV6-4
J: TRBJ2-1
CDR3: CASSGVPGQGAYEQFF
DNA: TGTGCCAGCAGTGGTGTACCGGGACAGGGGGCATATGAGCAGTTCTTC

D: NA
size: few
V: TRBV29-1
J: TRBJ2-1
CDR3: CSVERGGAYNEQFF
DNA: TGCAGCGTTGAGAGAGGGGGGGCCTACAATGAGCAGTTCTTC

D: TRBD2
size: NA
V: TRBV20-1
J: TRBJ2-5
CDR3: CSARDLAGGPQETQYF
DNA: TGCAGTGCTAGAGATCTAGCGGGAGGTCCCCAAGAGACCCAGTACTTC

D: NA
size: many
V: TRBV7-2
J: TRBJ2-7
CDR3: CASSLVGDEGEQYF
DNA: TGTGCCAGCAGCTTAGTTGGGGACGAGGGGGAGCAGTACTTC

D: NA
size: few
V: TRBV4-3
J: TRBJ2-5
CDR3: CASSQVMGETQYF
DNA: TGCGCCAGCAGCCAAGTTATGGGGGAGACCCAGTACTTC

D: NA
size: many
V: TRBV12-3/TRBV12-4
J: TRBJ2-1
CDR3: CASSLGSAEQFF
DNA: TGTGCCAGCAGTTTAGGTAGCGCTGAGCAGTTCTTC

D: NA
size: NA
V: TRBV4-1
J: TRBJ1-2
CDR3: CASSRDGGSYPF
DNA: TGCGCCAGCAGCCGCGACGGGGGGAGCTACCCCTTC

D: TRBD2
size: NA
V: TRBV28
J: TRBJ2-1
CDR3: CASSSISLAGVVYNEQFF
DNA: TGTGCCAGCAGCTCCATCTCTCTAGCGGGAGTGGTCTACAATGAGCAGTTCTTC

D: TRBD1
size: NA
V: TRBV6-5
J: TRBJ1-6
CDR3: CASSYGQGSWPPLHF
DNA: TGTGCCAGCAGTTACGGACAGGGGTCTTGGCCACCCCTCCACTTT

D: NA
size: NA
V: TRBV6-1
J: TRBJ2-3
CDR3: CASRATHRAYEDTDTQYF
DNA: TGTGCCAGCAGGGCTACCCACAGGGCTTATGAAGACACAGATACGCAGTATTTT

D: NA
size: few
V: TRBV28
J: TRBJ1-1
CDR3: CASSTRGLGEAFF
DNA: TGTGCCAGCAGTACCAGGGGTCTGGGTGAAGCTTTCTTT

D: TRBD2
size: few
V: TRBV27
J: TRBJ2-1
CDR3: CASARWTSPNNEQFF
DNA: TGTGCCAGCGCCCGTTGGACTAGCCCCAACAATGAGCAGTTCTTC

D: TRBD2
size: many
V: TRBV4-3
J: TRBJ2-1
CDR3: CASSPSGVGGTYNEQFF
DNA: TGCGCCAGCAGCCCTAGCGGGGTGGGAGGAACCTACAATGAGCAGTTCTTC

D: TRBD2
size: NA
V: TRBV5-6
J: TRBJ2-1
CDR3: CASSFGGSHSYNEQFF
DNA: TGTGCCAGCAGCTTCGGCGGGAGTCACTCCTACAATGAGCAGTTCTTC

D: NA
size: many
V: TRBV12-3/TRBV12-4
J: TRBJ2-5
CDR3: CASSLVSEYQETQYF
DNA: TGTGCCAGCAGTTTAGTCTCGGAGTACCAAGAGACCCAGTACTTC

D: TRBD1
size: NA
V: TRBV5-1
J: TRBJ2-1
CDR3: CASSHTGTGGDEQFF
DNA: TGCGCCAGCAGTCATACCGGGACAGGGGGCGATGAGCAGTTCTTC

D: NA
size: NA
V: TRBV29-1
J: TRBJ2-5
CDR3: CSVERIGAETQYF
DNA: TGCAGCGTTGAAAGGATAGGAGCGGAGACCCAGTACTTC

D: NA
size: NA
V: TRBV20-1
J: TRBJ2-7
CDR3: CSARQTGSFYEQYF
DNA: TGCAGTGCTAGACAAACCGGGAGCTTCTACGAGCAGTACTTC

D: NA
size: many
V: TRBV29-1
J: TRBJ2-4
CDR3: CSVTSGETKNIQYF
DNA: TGCAGCGTGACTAGTGGGGAAACCAAAAACATTCAGTACTTC

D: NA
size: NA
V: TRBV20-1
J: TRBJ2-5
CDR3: CSARSRQIQTQYF
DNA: TGCAGTGCTAGATCGAGACAGATTCAGACCCAGTACTTC

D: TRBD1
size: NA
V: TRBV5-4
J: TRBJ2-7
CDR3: CASSLRDRIHEQYF
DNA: TGTGCCAGCAGCTTGCGGGACAGGATCCACGAGCAGTACTTC

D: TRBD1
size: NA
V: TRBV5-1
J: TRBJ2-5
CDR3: CASSLVGTGEQETQYF
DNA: TGCGCCAGCAGCTTGGTCGGGACAGGGGAGCAGGAGACCCAGTACTTC

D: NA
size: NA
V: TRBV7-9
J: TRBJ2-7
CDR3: CASSLGPTEQYF
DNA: TGTGCCAGCAGCTTAGGTCCAACCGAGCAGTACTTC

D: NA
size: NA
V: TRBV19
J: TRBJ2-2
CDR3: CASSMGPNTGELFF
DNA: TGTGCCAGTAGTATGGGACCGAACACCGGGGAGCTGTTTTTT

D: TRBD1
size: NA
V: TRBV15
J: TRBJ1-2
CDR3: CATSRGWTGLANYGYTF
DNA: TGTGCCACCAGCAGAGGGTGGACAGGGTTGGCTAACTATGGCTACACCTTC

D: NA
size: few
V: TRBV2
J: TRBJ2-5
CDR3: CASSEPRVKDQETQYF
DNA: TGTGCCAGCAGTGAGCCCAGGGTGAAGGACCAAGAGACCCAGTACTTC

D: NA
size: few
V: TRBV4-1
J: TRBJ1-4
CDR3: CASSLWTAEKLFF
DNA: TGCGCCAGCAGCCTCTGGACAGCTGAAAAACTGTTTTTT

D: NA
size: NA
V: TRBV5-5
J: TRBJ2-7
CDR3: CASSFWDNYEQYF
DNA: TGTGCCAGCAGCTTCTGGGACAACTACGAGCAGTACTTC

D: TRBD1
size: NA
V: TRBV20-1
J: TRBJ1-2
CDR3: CSAPGQADSFYYGYTF
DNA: TGCAGTGCTCCCGGACAGGCCGACAGCTTTTACTATGGCTACACCTTC

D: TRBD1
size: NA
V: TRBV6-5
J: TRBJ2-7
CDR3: CASSYTGDRGYEQYF
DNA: TGTGCCAGCAGTTACACCGGGGACAGGGGCTACGAGCAGTACTTC

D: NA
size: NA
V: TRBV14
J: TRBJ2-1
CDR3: CASSQAAGSSYNEQFF
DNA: TGTGCCAGCAGCCAAGCGGCAGGGAGCTCCTACAATGAGCAGTTCTTC

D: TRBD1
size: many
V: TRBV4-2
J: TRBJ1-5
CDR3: CASSQEGQGSQPQHF
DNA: TGTGCCAGCAGCCAAGAGGGACAGGGCAGTCAGCCCCAGCATTTT

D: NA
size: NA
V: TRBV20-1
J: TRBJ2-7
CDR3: CSARGQGSYEQYF
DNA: TGCAGTGCTAGGGGTCAGGGCTCCTACGAGCAGTACTTC

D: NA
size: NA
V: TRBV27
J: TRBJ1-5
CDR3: CASSLSAGVGPQHF
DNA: TGTGCCAGCAGTTTATCGGCGGGAGTTGGGCCCCAGCATTTT

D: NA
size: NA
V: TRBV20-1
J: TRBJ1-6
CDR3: CSARPEVAGNSPLHF
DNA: TGCAGTGCTAGACCGGAAGTTGCTGGGAATTCACCCCTCCACTTT

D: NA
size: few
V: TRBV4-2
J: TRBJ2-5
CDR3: CASSLTRGGFQETQYF
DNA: TGTGCCAGCAGCCTCACTCGCGGAGGGTTCCAAGAGACCCAGTACTTC

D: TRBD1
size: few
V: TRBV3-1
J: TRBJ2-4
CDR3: CASSQGDRTKNIQYF
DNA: TGTGCCAGCAGCCAAGGGGACAGAACCAAAAACATTCAGTACTTC

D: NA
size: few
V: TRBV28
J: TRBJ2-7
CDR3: CASTWTLGEQYF
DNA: TGTGCCAGCACTTGGACACTAGGCGAGCAGTACTTC

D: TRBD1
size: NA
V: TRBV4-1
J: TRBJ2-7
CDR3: CATGQFYEQYF
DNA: TGCGCGACGGGACAGTTCTACGAGCAGTACTTC

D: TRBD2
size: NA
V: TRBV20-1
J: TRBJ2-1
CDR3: CSARDPGLGGNEQFF
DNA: TGCAGTGCTAGAGACCCGGGACTAGGAGGAAATGAGCAGTTCTTC

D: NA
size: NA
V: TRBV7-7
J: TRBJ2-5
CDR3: CASSFSQAQETQYF
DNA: TGTGCTAGCAGCTTTAGCCAGGCGCAAGAGACCCAGTACTTC

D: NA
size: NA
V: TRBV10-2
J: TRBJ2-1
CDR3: CASSSDLRANEQFF
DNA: TGCGCCAGTTCCTCGGACTTGCGCGCCAATGAGCAGTTCTTC

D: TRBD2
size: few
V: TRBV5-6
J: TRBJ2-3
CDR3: CASTRLAEDTQYF
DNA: TGTGCCAGCACGCGACTAGCGGAAGATACGCAGTATTTT

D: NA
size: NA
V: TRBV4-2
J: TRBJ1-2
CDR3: CASSQVQDLYGYTF
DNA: TGTGCCAGCAGCCAAGTACAGGACCTCTATGGCTACACCTTC

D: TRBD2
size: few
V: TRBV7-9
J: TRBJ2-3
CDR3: CASRLTSGTTDTQYF
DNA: TGTGCCAGCAGACTTACTAGCGGGACCACAGATACGCAGTATTTT

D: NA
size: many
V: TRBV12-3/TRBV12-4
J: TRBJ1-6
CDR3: CASSLKGVSPIDSPLHF
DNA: TGTGCCAGCAGTTTAAAAGGGGTCAGCCCCATAGATTCACCCCTCCACTTT

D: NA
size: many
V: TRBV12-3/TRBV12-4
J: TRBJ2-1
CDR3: CASSSDLDNEQFF
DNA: TGTGCCAGCAGTTCCGACTTGGACAATGAGCAGTTCTTC

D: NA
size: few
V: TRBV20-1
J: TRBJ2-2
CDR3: CMWARGRHTGELFF
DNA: TGTATGTGGGCGAGGGGCCGGCACACCGGGGAGCTGTTTTTT

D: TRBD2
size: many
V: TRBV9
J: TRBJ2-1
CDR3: CASSAGTSGYNEQFF
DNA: TGTGCCAGCAGCGCCGGGACTAGCGGGTACAATGAGCAGTTCTTC

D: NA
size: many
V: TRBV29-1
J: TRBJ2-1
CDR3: CSVEGGRESNEQFF
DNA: TGCAGCGTTGAAGGCGGCCGGGAGAGCAATGAGCAGTTCTTC

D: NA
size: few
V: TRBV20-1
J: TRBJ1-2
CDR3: CSARDLGGYTF
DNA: TGCAGTGCTAGAGACCTAGGCGGCTACACCTTC